This record looks at one T cell receptor beta chain sequence and its context. Its specificity is unknown. The data were obtained in a study of T cell responses to AZD1222 COVID-19 vaccine. Study as a whole: Some second doses came at about 4 weeks and others at about 12 weeks; these were pooled.

Method: immunoSEQ multiplex PCR; TCRdb's copy keeps in-frame clones and lacks some. Here the sample spans around 250,000 clones, 90% to 95% being singletons. Overall study findings and caveats: Donors were largely white British and mainly female; clonal diversity was possibly underestimated. Researchers report vaccine-associated CD4 TCRs spanning spike, with dominance at 160-218 and 743-854. No day 14 peak samples; only post-peak repertoires were characterized.

This sample comprised peripheral blood, obtained on day 0 of AZD1222 vaccination. This receptor was identified in an adult in good health.

CDR3 in DNA: TGCAGCGTTGAAACATCAGGGGGCTCCTACAATGAGCAGTTCTTC. This encodes CSVETSGGSYNEQFF. The rearrangement joins TRBV29-1 to TRBJ2-1, with TRBD1 matching over 7 bases. This CDR3 region has 15 residues. V trimming: 2 bases; J trimming: 0 bases; junction bases outside the gene matches: 4. CDR1 is SQVTM and CDR2 is ANQGSEA in the germline V gene.